This TCR beta chain derives from a study of beta chain features in type 1 diabetes. The sequenced template was cDNA made from the entire isolated RNA. TCRdb's copy holds only in-frame clones and misses some; the assay was immunoSEQ multiplex PCR. The repertoire has 150,000 to 200,000 clones, approximately 8.8% of them found once; the top ten carry about 0.7%. Regarding the study as a whole: Shortening that was moderate but significant affected the TCRB CDR3s of Type 1 diabetes patients in all four CD4+ subsets.

In its sample, this clone was seen a few times. The antigen is undetermined. Source material: central memory CD4+ T cells from blood. The clonotype comes from a woman younger than 45 with type 1 diabetes.

DNA of the CDR3: TGTGCCAGCAGCCCCCAGGGACAGGGGATCTACGAGCAGTACTTC. Translating gives CASSPQGQGIYEQYF. The chain is built from TRBV7-2 and TRBJ2-7; TRBD1 matches 10 bases. Germline V gives CDR1 SGHTA, CDR2 FQGNSA. The CDR3 runs 15 residues. The trim removed 5 bases at V and 3 bases at J, leaving 7 bases unmatched.